This T cell receptor (beta chain) was captured in a study of Graves' ophthalmopathy and Graves' hyperthyroidism (dated by TCRdb to about 2018). A note on the overall study: Stable hyperthyroidism was defined as no progression to ophthalmopathy within 18 months of follow-up. TCR beta repertoire signatures were used to distinguish Graves' ophthalmopathy from Graves' hyperthyroidism and to predict progression to ophthalmopathy. In total, over 130 blood samples were TCR-sequenced: 43 ophthalmopathy, some 75 hyperthyroidism and some 17 hyperthyroidism-to-ophthalmopathy patients. To explore V-J signatures that distinguish ophthalmopathy from hyperthyroidism, a discovery set of roughly 98 patients was enrolled, made up of around 40 with ophthalmopathy and under 65 with stable hyperthyroidism. For independent validation, a separate cohort was made up of around 18 hyperthyroidism patients plus 17 patients who later progressed from hyperthyroidism to ophthalmopathy. In five to seven hyperthyroidism patients, T-cell repertoires of thyroid tissue and blood were compared. Following sampling, methimazole starting at 30 mg daily was administered to hyperthyroidism patients, and high-dose intravenous methylprednisolone was administered to ophthalmopathy patients.

There are many counts of this clonotype. Its antigen is still unknown. One base away there is no much larger clone; base qualities are not given. The paper as a whole reports these results and caveats: The 13-signature model separated ophthalmopathy from stable hyperthyroidism with roughly 88% sensitivity and about 81% specificity in cross-validation, and 80%/75% in the test set. Most expanded thyroid clonotypes with a frequency above 0.001 also appeared in blood, which suggests that blood repertoires may reflect the immune response in the thyroid. Sample size was not predetermined statistically, and investigators were not blinded to group allocation. In validation, the model predicted ophthalmopathy progression with less than 71% sensitivity and roughly 72% specificity; 12 predicted patients were CT-confirmed with GO in a median of around 6.5 months.

Patients with hyperthyroidism were aged 18 to 65 years, had been newly diagnosed, and had a disease duration of less than 2 months. Patients with other autoimmune diseases, uncontrolled infections, pregnancy or lactation were excluded from the study. Clinical symptoms, serum thyroxine, TRAb, thyroid ultrasound and orbital computed tomography were used for diagnosis. Trizol reagent was used to extract the total RNA, and its quality was then checked on an Agilent 2100 Bioanalyzer. From its cysteine to its phenylalanine, the CDR3 spans 14 amino acids. Here the CDR3 DNA is all that survives: 42 bases in frame from base 1. V is shortened by 8 bases, J by 1 base, and the region joining them spans 14 bases. TCR beta CDR3 regions were amplified from RNA transcripts for repertoire sequencing. The first round was an RT-PCR using HTBI primers with the Qiagen OneStep RT-PCR kit, and this first round was followed by a second-round multiplex PCR, then size selection and purification. Libraries were sequenced on an Illumina HiSeq2000 using paired-end 100 bp reads. As for how the authors treated the data: SOAPnuke was used for read processing, and reads with adapters, uncalled bases, a mean Phred below 15, or no exact constant-primer or identifier match were discarded. COPE v1.2.5 was used to merge high-quality paired reads. Each unique nucleotide sequence was defined as a clonotype, and clonotypes were aligned to IMGT TRB V, D and J references with MiTCR v1.1. Only V-J combinations with frequency above 0.0001 were analysed, covering 99.2% of repertoires. For each V-J combination, a TCR clonal expansion and chaos score was defined as F50 clonal expansion divided by the chaos observed in the TCRdist matrix. Welch's t-statistics and random forest were used to reduce features to approximately 13 V-J combinations, which were fed into a naive Bayes classifier. The Morisita-Horn index was used to measure how similar the thyroid and blood repertoires were. The public reads were quality trimmed at Q25 with fastp and then assembled into clones with MiXCR by TCRdb, keeping productive beta chains. Here each entry gathers all rows of one CDR3 protein and keeps the most common genes and DNA. TCRdb, rather than the study authors, made the V and J calls. The sample includes about 1.1 million distinct CDR3 sequences, with less than 45% observed a single time. The leading ten clones occupy more than 9.5% of the sample.

This clonotype originated in an adult man with Graves' hyperthyroidism. The chain uses TRBV12-3 or TRBV12-4 and TRBJ1-1; no D segment can be confidently identified. What was sequenced was peripheral blood or thyroid tissue (not recorded which). The DNA reads TGTGCCAGCCGTCAAAGAGAAAGGAACACTGAAGCTTTCTTT. It encodes CASRQRERNTEAFF.